Below, 27 T cell receptor beta chains from the same sample are listed, as sequenced in a study of blood T cell repertoires in COVID-19. The protocol was immunoSEQ multiplex PCR, while the TCRdb copy is restricted to in-frame clones and leaves out a portion. This sample yields approximately 360,000 clones, of which around 83% are seen a single time; 5.1% belongs to the top ten. Specimen: PBMCs or T cells enriched from blood (not recorded which). The source is a woman in her forties or fifties who had recovered from COVID-19.

In its sample, this clone was seen a few times. This chain joins TRBV19 and TRBJ1-6; D unresolved. The CDR3 runs to 16 residues. V lost 5 bases, J lost 8 bases, and 19 bases lay in between. In germline, CDR1 is LNHDA, CDR2 SQIVND (reference sequence). Here the CDR3 DNA reads TGTGCCAGTAGTTTCGCCTCCACTCTGGGAGATTCACCCCTCCACTTT. This codes for CASSFASTLGDSPLHF.

The rearrangement links TRBV29-1 to TRBJ1-2, with D perhaps matching TRBD1 (5 bases). Trimming left V 5 bases short and J 5 bases short, with 12 bases between. The CDR3 contains 12 residues. The germline gives CDR1 SQVTM, CDR2 ANQGSEA. CDR3 bases: TGCAGCGTTCGTCCCGGGGGTTATGGCTACACCTTC. Its translation is CSVRPGGYGYTF.

This sequence joins TRBV5-1 and TRBJ2-3; 7 bases are shared with TRBD2. This CDR3 is built from 13 residues. After removal of 7 bases from V and 2 bases from J, the junction contained 4 bases not matched to a gene. The germline CDR1 and CDR2 sequences are SGHRS and YFSETQ. This CDR3 reads CASGGGYTDTQYF. DNA of the CDR3: TGCGCCAGCGGGGGGGGTTACACAGATACGCAGTATTTT.

This chain connects TRBV11-3 to TRBJ2-7; 10 positions agree with TRBD1. The junction had 12 bases not matched to a gene; V was cut back by 6 bases and J by 7 bases. The CDR3 runs 15 residues. The germline CDR1 and CDR2 sequences are SGHNT and YENEEA. Written as DNA, the CDR3 is TGTGCCAGCAGTTCCCTTGACAGGGGGCTCCGGGAGCAGTACTTC. Translating it yields CASSSLDRGLREQYF.

This chain uses TRBV7-9 with TRBJ2-7; D possibly corresponds to TRBD2 (6 bases). The length of the CDR3 is 14 residues. The germline V gene has CDR1 SEHNR and CDR2 FQNEAQ (reference sequence). V shed 5 bases and J shed 6 bases, with 17 bases lying between them. CDR3 bases: TGTGCCAGCAGCCCCGTGGGGGACTTCCGCGAGCAGTACTTC. This gives the protein CASSPVGDFREQYF. The entire variable domain, with the rest obtained from reference TRBV7-9 and TRBJ2-7, is as follows: DTGVSQNPRHKITKRGQNVTFRCDPISEHNRLYWYRQTLGQGPEFLTYFQNEAQLEKSRLLSDRFSAERPKGSFSTLEIQRTEQGDSAMYLCASSPVGDFREQYFGPGTRLTVT.

This clone was seen once. The chain links TRBV6-1 to TRBJ1-6; possibly TRBD1 for D (6 bases). V was shortened by 2 bases and J by 6 bases, with 17 bases between the two germline ends. The length of the CDR3 is 17 residues. Germline V lookup: CDR1 MNHNS, CDR2 SASEGT. This chain's CDR3 is CASSEFSSGTTNSPLHF. CDR3 nucleotide sequence: TGTGCCAGCAGTGAATTTTCCTCTGGGACAACTAATTCACCCCTCCACTTT.

The chain links TRBV9 to TRBJ1-3; 7 nucleotides line up with TRBD1. There are 15 residues in the CDR3. Trimming cost V 2 bases and J 4 bases; bases outside gene matches: 6. Germline-derived CDR1 and CDR2 are SGDLS and YYNGEE. Written as DNA, the CDR3 is TGTGCCAGCAGCGTTACCGGGACAGTCGGAAACACCATATATTTT. This sequence encodes CASSVTGTVGNTIYF.

The gene calls are TRBV5-8 and TRBJ1-2, with D tentatively TRBD1 (6 bases). This CDR3 is built from 13 residues. The V gene lost 9 bases and the J gene lost 4 bases, with 16 bases spanning the gap. Per germline, CDR1 SGHTS and CDR2 YDEGEE. The CDR3 is CANDRRLFYGYTF. CDR3 DNA sequence: TGTGCCAACGACAGGAGACTGTTCTATGGCTACACCTTC. The full variable domain, completed using reference TRBV5-8 and TRBJ1-2, is EAGVTQSPTHLIKTRGQQATLRCSPISGHTSVYWYQQALGLGLQFLLWYDEGEERNRGNFPPRFSGRQFPNYSSELNVNALELEDSALYLCANDRRLFYGYTFGSGTRLTVV.

The rearrangement uses TRBV5-1 and TRBJ2-1, with 10 bases fitting TRBD2. With V trimmed by 1 base and J by 6 bases, 4 bases remained unmatched. The CDR3 sequence is 15 residues long. Per the germline V gene, CDR1 is SGHRS and CDR2 is YFSETQ. The CDR3 spells CASSLRSSGSNEQFF. The DNA of the CDR3 is TGCGCCAGCAGCTTGCGGTCTAGCGGGAGCAATGAGCAGTTCTTC.

This chain joins TRBV9 and TRBJ2-3, with 10 bases identical to TRBD2. The V segment lost 0 bases and the J segment 4 bases; nucleotides outside the gene matches: 5. Germline V gene lookup returns CDR1 SGDLS and CDR2 YYNGEE. CDR3 length: 16 residues. CDR3 in DNA: TGTGCCAGCAGCGTAGGGCAAACTAGCGGGGCAGATACGCAGTATTTT. It specifies CASSVGQTSGADTQYF. Complete variable domain (other parts from reference TRBV9 and TRBJ2-3): DSGVTQTPKHLITATGQRVTLRCSPRSGDLSVYWYQQSLDQGLQFLIQYYNGEERAKGNILERFSAQQFPDLHSELNLSSLELGDSALYFCASSVGQTSGADTQYFGPGTRLTVL.

This chain links TRBV19 with TRBJ1-2; 7 nucleotides agree with TRBD1. This CDR3 has 15 amino acids. Germline V gives CDR1 LNHDA, CDR2 SQIVND (reference sequence). Germline trimming cut 3 bases from V and 3 bases from J; bases unmatched to any gene: 7. The CDR3 DNA reads as TGTGCCAGTAGTATCCCCCTGGGACAGTACTATGGCTACACCTTC. This encodes CASSIPLGQYYGYTF. Full variable domain (missing parts from reference TRBV19 and TRBJ1-2): DGGITQSPKYLFRKEGQNVTLSCEQNLNHDAMYWYRQDPGQGLRLIYYSQIVNDFQKGDIAEGYSVSREKKESFPLTVTSAQKNPTAFYLCASSIPLGQYYGYTFGSGTRLTVV.

The chain is built from TRBV5-1 and TRBJ2-1; 7 bases are a match to TRBD2. Germline CDR1 and CDR2: SGHRS and YFSETQ. The CDR3 is made up of 16 amino acids. V shed 0 bases, J shed 8 bases, and the junction held 11 bases outside the gene matches. The DNA of the CDR3 is TGCGCCAGCAGCTTGGAAACGGCCCTGGGGAGGGATGAGCAGTTCTTC. Protein product: CASSLETALGRDEQFF. The entire variable domain, with the rest obtained from reference TRBV5-1 and TRBJ2-1, is as follows: KAGVTQTPRYLIKTRGQQVTLSCSPISGHRSVSWYQQTPGQGLQFLFEYFSETQRNKGNFPGRFSGRQFSNSRSEMNVSTLELGDSALYLCASSLETALGRDEQFFGPGTRLTVL.

This clone has just a few counts. This sequence joins TRBV28 and TRBJ1-5; maybe TRBD1 (6 bases). V lost 1 base to trimming and J lost 4 bases, with 11 bases between them. Germline V lookup: CDR1 MDHEN, CDR2 SYDVKM. This CDR3 is 15 amino acids long. CDR3 region: CASSLSGQLNQPQHF. In nucleotides, the CDR3 is TGTGCCAGCAGTTTATCCGGACAGCTAAATCAGCCCCAGCATTTT.

This chain joins TRBV7-9 and TRBJ2-7; 7 bases match TRBD1. V shed 3 bases and J 3 bases; nucleotides not matched to a gene: 2. The germline V gene has CDR1 SEHNR and CDR2 FQNEAQ (reference sequence). This CDR3 has 13 residues. CDR3 sequence (DNA): TGTGCCAGCAGCTTGTCAGGGGGCTACGAGCAGTACTTC. This encodes CASSLSGGYEQYF.

This CDR3 is CASSQASGDTEAFF. The CDR3 nucleotides are TGTGCCAGCAGCCAAGCCTCAGGGGACACTGAAGCTTTCTTT. This chain joins TRBV4-2 and TRBJ1-1; D may be TRBD1 (6 bases). Trimming took off 1 base at V and 3 bases at J, with 9 bases between the two ends. This CDR3 contains 14 residues. CDR1 and CDR2 (germline): LGHNA, YNFKEQ.

The V gene is TRBV27, the J gene TRBJ2-1, with D perhaps TRBD2 (6 bases). Germline values: CDR1 MNHEY, CDR2 SMNVEV (reference sequence). The V end lost 5 bases, the J end lost 0 bases, and 14 bases lay between the germline ends. The CDR3 length is 16 residues. The CDR3 protein is CASSGTPMGSYNEQFF. The CDR3 DNA follows: TGTGCCAGCAGTGGGACTCCCATGGGCTCCTACAATGAGCAGTTCTTC.

The chain uses TRBV19 and TRBJ2-2; 13 bases line up with TRBD2. The V and J ends lost 4 bases and 1 base, in that order; junction bases with no gene match: 6. Germline assignment: CDR1 LNHDA and CDR2 SQIVND (reference sequence). This CDR3 comprises 18 residues. CDR3: CASSRSRLAGGNTGELFF. CDR3 nucleotide sequence: TGTGCCAGTAGTAGATCGCGACTAGCGGGGGGGAACACCGGGGAGCTGTTTTTT.

The chain is built from TRBV19 and TRBJ1-2; TRBD1 might be the D (6 bases). Trimming took 4 bases from V and 8 from J, leaving 17 bases between them. This CDR3 contains 14 residues. Germline V gene lookup returns CDR1 LNHDA and CDR2 SQIVND (reference sequence). The CDR3 sequence: CASSTRDTLPGYTF. The CDR3 nucleotides are TGTGCCAGTAGTACCCGGGACACCTTACCGGGCTACACCTTC.

J is TRBJ2-1 and V is TRBV7-8; D is unclear. The V gene's germline CDR1 is SGHVS and CDR2 FQNEAQ. V was shortened by 3 bases and J by 0 bases, with 21 bases between the two germline ends. The CDR3 spans 19 residues. The CDR3, as DNA: TGTGCCAGCAGCTTGCTATCTCGACTTAGCCCGCCCTCCTACAATGAGCAGTTCTTC. Translated, it gives CASSLLSRLSPPSYNEQFF.

The genes are TRBV10-2 and TRBJ2-7; TRBD1 matches 9 bases. This CDR3 region has 16 residues. J gave up 5 bases and V 3 bases, and 11 bases lay outside the gene matches. Germline CDR1 WSHSY, CDR2 SAAADI. The CDR3 bases are TGCGCCAGCAGTGAAGCCGAGGGGACAGGGCGTCACGAGCAGTACTTC. This encodes CASSEAEGTGRHEQYF.

A note on this clone: Other DNA sequences in this specimen translate into the identical CDR3. The chain employs TRBV18 and TRBJ2-1, with 8 positions matching TRBD2. Unmatched junction bases numbered 2, after V lost 1 base and J lost 0 bases. Germline V gene lookup returns CDR1 KGHSH and CDR2 LQKENI. The CDR3 extends over 16 amino acids. CDR3 loop: CASSPLAGSSYNEQFF. CDR3 nucleotide sequence: TGTGCCAGCTCACCACTAGCGGGAAGCTCCTACAATGAGCAGTTCTTC.

The chain uses TRBV3-1 (or the pseudogene TRBV3-2) and TRBJ1-1, with 11 bases fitting TRBD1. The CDR3 totals 16 residues. CDR1 is LGHDT and CDR2 is YNNKEL in the germline V gene (reference sequence). The J segment lost 11 bases and the V segment lost 4 bases, leaving 15 bases of the junction unmatched. The CDR3 region has the DNA TGTGCCAGCAGCCCGCGGGACAGGGGGGGAACTGGTAGGGCTTTCTTT. It is translated as CASSPRDRGGTGRAFF.

The V and J genes are TRBV19 and TRBJ2-7; 9 nucleotides align to TRBD1. The CDR3 loop spans 14 amino acids. CDR1 and CDR2 from the germline V gene are LNHDA and SQIVND (reference sequence). Trimming at V came to 5 bases and at J to 7 bases, leaving 9 bases not matched to a gene. The CDR3 spells CASSPTGGRLEQYF. CDR3 DNA sequence: TGTGCCAGTAGTCCGACAGGGGGACGATTAGAGCAGTACTTC.

The chain links TRBV6-5 to TRBJ2-2; TRBD2 aligns across 8 bases. The trim removed 7 bases at V and 6 bases at J, leaving 7 bases unmatched. The germline gives CDR1 MNHEY, CDR2 SVGAGI. The CDR3 loop spans 14 amino acids. The DNA for the CDR3 is TGTGCCAGCAACCAAGCGGGAGCGGCCGGGGAGCTGTTTTTT. It specifies CASNQAGAAGELFF.

The DNA of the CDR3 is TGTGCCAGCAGTTACTCTCTGACAGGGAACACTGAAGCTTTCTTT. Amino acid sequence: CASSYSLTGNTEAFF. The rearrangement joins TRBV6-5 to TRBJ1-1; possibly TRBD1 for D (6 bases). V lost 0 bases and J 1 base, leaving 9 bases between the germline ends. There are 15 residues in the CDR3. CDR1 and CDR2 (germline): MNHEY, SVGAGI.

The rearrangement links TRBV2 to TRBJ2-1; the match to TRBD2 covers 8 bases. J was trimmed by 6 bases and V by 5 bases; bases with no gene match: 3. The CDR3 runs to 13 residues. Germline values: CDR1 SNHLY, CDR2 FYNNEI. The CDR3 region has the DNA TGTGCCAGCAGTTCCGGGACTAGCAATGAGCAGTTCTTC. Amino acid sequence: CASSSGTSNEQFF.

The rearrangement links TRBV18 to TRBJ1-1, with D perhaps TRBD1 (6 bases). Germline V gene lookup returns CDR1 KGHSH and CDR2 LQKENI. Trimming removed 3 bases at V and 0 bases at J, with 11 bases between. The CDR3 runs 15 residues. The CDR3 bases are TGTGCCAGCTCACCCTGGGACAACATGAACACTGAAGCTTTCTTT. This codes for CASSPWDNMNTEAFF.